Reported below is one T cell receptor beta chain. These data originate in a study of T cells expressing NK-cell markers. Per germline, CDR1 MNHEY and CDR2 SMNVEV (reference sequence). The CDR3 covers 15 residues. Each CDR3 protein gets one entry in TCRdb, which reprocessed the 5' RACE reads and gives no DNA. The ten top clones account for about 7.3%, within a sample of hundreds of thousands of distinct CDR3 sequences. Sequencing was performed on blood T cells: a sorted CD56 or NKG2C T cell subset, CD4+ or CD8+ T cells, or bulk PBMC T cells (not recorded which). V gene TRBV27 combines with J gene TRBJ2-5; TCRdb picks TRBD2, but there is no DNA to check that call. The sequence derives from a woman between 18 and 75 years old in good health. CDR3 in amino acids: CASRSLYSLLETQYF.